This TCR beta chain was identified in a study of blood T cell repertoires in COVID-19. Here immunoSEQ multiplex PCR was the method, and the copy in TCRdb shows in-frame clones only, minus some. Among 65,000 to 85,000 clones listed, over 65% were seen once. Germline-derived CDR1 and CDR2 are SNHLY and FYNNEI. The J segment lost 3 bases and the V segment lost 4 bases, leaving 5 bases of the junction unmatched. The CDR3 consists of 14 residues. This clonotype was sampled from a man aged 45-65 years with active or convalescent COVID-19. The J gene is TRBJ2-7, the V gene TRBV2; the match to TRBD1 covers 8 bases. Sequenced sample: peripheral blood. The CDR3 loop reads CASSGRQGNYEQYF. Here the CDR3 DNA reads TGTGCCAGCAGTGGTAGACAGGGGAACTACGAGCAGTACTTC.